This T cell receptor (beta chain) was recorded in a study of T-cell memory formation after mild COVID-19. Study at large: For the most part, TCR clusters were specific to one donor. Overall study findings and caveats: Contracting CD4+ clones sat mainly in CM and EM; CD8+ in EMRA. Later expanders leaned CD4+, whereas day 15 to 85 contracting clones were balanced CD4/CD8. The appearance of some responding clones in pre-infection memory suggested that cross-reactive memory joined.

V was pared by 5 bases and J by 4 bases, with 6 bases of the junction left unmatched. CDR1 MNHEY and CDR2 SVGAGI come from the germline V gene. This CDR3 has 15 amino acids. TCRdb reprocessed the 5' RACE reads via MiXCR and lists one record per CDR3 protein. Among a few hundred thousand distinct CDR3 sequences, roughly a quarter were seen once, and the ten largest hold 7.5% to 10%. There are a few counts of this clonotype. Antigen specificity is unknown. The clonotype originates from an adult woman who had mild COVID-19 (a few samples of this study predate the infection). Cell type and time point are not known. The sequencing input was PBMCs or a T cell subset sorted from them (not recorded which). This chain links TRBV6-5 with TRBJ1-5, with 9 positions matching TRBD1. The CDR3 is CASSIGTGRNQPQHF. In DNA form, the CDR3 reads TGTGCCAGCAGTATCGGGACAGGGAGGAATCAGCCCCAGCATTTT.